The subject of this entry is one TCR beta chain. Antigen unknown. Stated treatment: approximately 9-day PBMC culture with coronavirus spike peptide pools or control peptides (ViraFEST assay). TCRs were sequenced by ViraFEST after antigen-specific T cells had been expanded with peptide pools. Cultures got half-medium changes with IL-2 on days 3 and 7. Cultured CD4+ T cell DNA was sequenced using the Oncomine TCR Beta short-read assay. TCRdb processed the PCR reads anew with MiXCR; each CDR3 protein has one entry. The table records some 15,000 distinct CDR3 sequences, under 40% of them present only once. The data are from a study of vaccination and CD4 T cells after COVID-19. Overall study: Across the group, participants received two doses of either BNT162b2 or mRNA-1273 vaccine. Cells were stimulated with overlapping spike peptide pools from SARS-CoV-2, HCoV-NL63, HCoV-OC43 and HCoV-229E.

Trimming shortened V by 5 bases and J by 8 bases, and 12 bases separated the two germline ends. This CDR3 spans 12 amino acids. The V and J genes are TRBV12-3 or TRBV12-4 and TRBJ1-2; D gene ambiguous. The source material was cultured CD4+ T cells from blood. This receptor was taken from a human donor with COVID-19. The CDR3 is CASSLKTGGYTF. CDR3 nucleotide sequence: TGTGCCAGCAGTCTTAAAACGGGGGGCTACACCTTC.